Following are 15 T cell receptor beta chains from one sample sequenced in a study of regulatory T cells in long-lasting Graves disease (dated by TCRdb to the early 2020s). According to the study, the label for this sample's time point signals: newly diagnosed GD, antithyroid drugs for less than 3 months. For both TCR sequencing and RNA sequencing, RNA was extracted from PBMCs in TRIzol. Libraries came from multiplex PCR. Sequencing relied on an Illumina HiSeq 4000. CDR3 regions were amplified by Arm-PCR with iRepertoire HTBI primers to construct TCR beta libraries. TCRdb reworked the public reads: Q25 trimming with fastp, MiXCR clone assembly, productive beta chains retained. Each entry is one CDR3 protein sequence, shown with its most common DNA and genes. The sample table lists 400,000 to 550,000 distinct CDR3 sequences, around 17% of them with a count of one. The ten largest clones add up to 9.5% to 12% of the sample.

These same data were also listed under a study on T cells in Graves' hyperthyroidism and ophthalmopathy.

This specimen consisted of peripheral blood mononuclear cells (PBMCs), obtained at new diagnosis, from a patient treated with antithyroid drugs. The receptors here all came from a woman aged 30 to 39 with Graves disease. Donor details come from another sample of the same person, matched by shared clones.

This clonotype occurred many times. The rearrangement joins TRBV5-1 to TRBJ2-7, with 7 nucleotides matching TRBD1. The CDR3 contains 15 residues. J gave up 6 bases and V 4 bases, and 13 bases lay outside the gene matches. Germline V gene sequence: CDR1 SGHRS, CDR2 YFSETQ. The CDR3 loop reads CASSITTGNTGEQYF. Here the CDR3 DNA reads TGCGCCAGCAGCATAACGACAGGGAATACTGGCGAGCAGTACTTC.

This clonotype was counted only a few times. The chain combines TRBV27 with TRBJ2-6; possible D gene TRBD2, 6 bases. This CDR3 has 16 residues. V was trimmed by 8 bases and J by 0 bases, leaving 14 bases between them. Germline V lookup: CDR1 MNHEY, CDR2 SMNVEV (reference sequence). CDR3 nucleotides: TGTGCCAGCCAGCGGGCGTCGCACTCTGGGGCCAACGTCCTGACTTTC. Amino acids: CASQRASHSGANVLTF.

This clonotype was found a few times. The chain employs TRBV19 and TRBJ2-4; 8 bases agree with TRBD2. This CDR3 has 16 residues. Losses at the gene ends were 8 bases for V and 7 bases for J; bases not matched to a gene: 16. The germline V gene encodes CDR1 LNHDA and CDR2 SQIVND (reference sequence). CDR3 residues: CASGRGWSGSMNIQYF. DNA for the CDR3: TGTGCCAGTGGACGCGGTTGGAGCGGGAGTATGAACATTCAGTACTTC.

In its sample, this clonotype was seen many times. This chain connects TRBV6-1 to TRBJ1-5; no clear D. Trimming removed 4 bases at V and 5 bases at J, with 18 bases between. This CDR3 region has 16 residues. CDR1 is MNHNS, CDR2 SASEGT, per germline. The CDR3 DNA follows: TGTGCCAGCAGTGCCCTCCGTCGGGGAAGGTATCAGCCCCAGCATTTT. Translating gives CASSALRRGRYQPQHF.

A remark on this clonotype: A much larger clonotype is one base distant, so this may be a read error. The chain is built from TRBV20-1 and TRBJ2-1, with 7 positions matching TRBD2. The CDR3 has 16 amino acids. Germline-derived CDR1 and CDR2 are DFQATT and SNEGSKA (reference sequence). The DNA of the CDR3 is TGCAGTGCTATGACCCCTCCAGCGGGATTTTACAATGAGCAGTCCTTC. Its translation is CSAMTPPAGFYNEQSF.

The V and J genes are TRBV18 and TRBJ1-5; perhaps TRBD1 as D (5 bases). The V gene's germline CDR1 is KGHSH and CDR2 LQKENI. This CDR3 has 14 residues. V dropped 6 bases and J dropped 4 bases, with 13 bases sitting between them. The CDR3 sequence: CASSPGQINQPQHF. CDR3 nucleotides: TGTGCCAGCTCCCCTGGACAAATTAATCAGCCCCAGCATTTT. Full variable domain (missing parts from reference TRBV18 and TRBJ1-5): NAGVMQNPRHLVRRRGQEARLRCSPMKGHSHVYWYRQLPEEGLKFMVYLQKENIIDESGMPKERFSAEFPKEGPSILRIQQVVRGDSAAYFCASSPGQINQPQHFGDGTRLSIL.

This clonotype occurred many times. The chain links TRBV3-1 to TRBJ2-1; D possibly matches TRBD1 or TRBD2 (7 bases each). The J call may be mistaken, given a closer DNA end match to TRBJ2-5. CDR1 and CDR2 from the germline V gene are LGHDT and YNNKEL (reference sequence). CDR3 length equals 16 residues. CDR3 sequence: CATLDRSGTPQETQYF. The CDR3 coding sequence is TGTGCCACCTTGGACAGGAGCGGGACTCCCCAAGAGACCCAGTACTTC.

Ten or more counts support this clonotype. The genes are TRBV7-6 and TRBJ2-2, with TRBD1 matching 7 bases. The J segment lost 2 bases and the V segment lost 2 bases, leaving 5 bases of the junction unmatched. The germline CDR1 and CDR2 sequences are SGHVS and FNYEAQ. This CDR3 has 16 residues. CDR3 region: CASSLIRDSNTGELFF. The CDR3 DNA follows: TGTGCCAGCAGCTTAATCCGGGACAGTAACACCGGGGAGCTGTTTTTT.

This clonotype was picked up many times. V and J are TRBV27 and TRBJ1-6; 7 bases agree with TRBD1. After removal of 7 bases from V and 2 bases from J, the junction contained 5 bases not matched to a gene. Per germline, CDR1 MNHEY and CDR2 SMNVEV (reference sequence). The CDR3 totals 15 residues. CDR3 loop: CASNPQGTYNSPLHF. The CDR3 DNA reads TGTGCCAGCAACCCACAGGGGACCTATAATTCACCCCTCCACTTT.

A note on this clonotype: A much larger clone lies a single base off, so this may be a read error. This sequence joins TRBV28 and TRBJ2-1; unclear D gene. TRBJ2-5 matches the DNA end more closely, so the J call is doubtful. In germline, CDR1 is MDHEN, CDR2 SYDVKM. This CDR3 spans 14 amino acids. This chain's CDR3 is CASSLRATRGTQYF. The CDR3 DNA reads TGTGCCAGCAGTTTAAGGGCGACAAGAGGGACCCAGTACTTC.

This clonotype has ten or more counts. The CDR3 DNA reads TGTGCCAGCAGCCTAGACTCAGGGGGCTATGGCTACACCTTC. Protein product: CASSLDSGGYGYTF. V gene TRBV7-2 combines with J gene TRBJ1-2; 7 positions match TRBD1. Unmatched junction bases numbered 7, after V lost 5 bases and J lost 4 bases. Germline V CDR1 and CDR2: SGHTA, FQGNSA. CDR3 length: 14 amino acids.

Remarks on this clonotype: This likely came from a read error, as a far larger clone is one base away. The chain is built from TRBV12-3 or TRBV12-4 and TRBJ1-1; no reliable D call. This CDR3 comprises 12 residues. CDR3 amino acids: CASSPRNTEALF. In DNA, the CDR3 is TGTGCCAGCAGTCCGAGGAACACTGAAGCTCTCTTT.

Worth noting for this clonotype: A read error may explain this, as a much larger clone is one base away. CDR3 loop: CASSYGGDSNYGCTF. The CDR3 DNA reads as TGTGCCAGCAGCTACGGGGGGGACTCCAACTACGGCTGCACCTTC. The V and J genes are TRBV9 and TRBJ1-2; a weak D match, TRBD1 (5 bases). The CDR3 loop spans 15 amino acids. The germline gives CDR1 SGDLS, CDR2 YYNGEE.

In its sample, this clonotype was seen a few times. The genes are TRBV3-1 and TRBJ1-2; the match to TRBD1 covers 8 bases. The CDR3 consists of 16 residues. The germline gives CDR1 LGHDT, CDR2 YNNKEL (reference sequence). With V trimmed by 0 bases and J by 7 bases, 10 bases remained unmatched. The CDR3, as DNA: TGTGCCAGCAGCCAAGATTCCGAGGACAGGGAGAGTGGCTACACCTTC. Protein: CASSQDSEDRESGYTF. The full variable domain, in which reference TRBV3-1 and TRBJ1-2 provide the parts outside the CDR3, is DTAVSQTPKYLVTQMGNDKSIKCEQNLGHDTMYWYKQDSKKFLKIMFSYNNKELIINETVPNRFSPKSPDKAHLNLHINSLELGDSAVYFCASSQDSEDRESGYTFGSGTRLTVV.

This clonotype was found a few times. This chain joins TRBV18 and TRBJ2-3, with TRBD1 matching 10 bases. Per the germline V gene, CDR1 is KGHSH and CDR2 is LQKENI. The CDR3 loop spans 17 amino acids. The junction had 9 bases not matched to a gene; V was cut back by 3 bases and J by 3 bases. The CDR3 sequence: CASSPASGTGDTDTQYF. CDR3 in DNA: TGTGCCAGCTCACCGGCGTCCGGGACAGGGGATACAGATACGCAGTATTTT.